The 29 T cell receptor beta chains below all came from one sample that was sequenced in a study of T cells after yellow fever vaccination. TCRdb fed the 5' RACE reads into MiXCR, producing one record per CDR3 protein. Of about 340,000 distinct CDR3 sequences listed, under 15% are singletons. Sequencing used CD4+ T cells sorted from PBMCs, obtained 15 days after the yellow fever booster vaccination. These receptor sequences come from a man aged 18 to 29 who received the YFV17D yellow fever vaccine.

CDR3 DNA sequence: TGTGCCAGCAGCCGGGAGGCTAGCCTAGGCGAGACCCAGTACTTC. Its translation is CASSREASLGETQYF. V and J are TRBV5-4 and TRBJ2-5; 7 bases align to TRBD2. Germline CDR1 SGHNT, CDR2 YYREEE (reference sequence). The CDR3 runs to 15 residues. The V segment lost 4 bases and the J segment 5 bases; nucleotides outside the gene matches: 11.

V and J are TRBV6-2 or TRBV6-3 and TRBJ2-7, with D unclear. Trimming took off 4 bases at V and 4 bases at J, with 11 bases between the two ends. The CDR3 runs 13 residues. In germline, CDR1 is MNHEY, CDR2 SVGEGT. CDR3 amino acids: CASSSTNPYEQYV. CDR3 nucleotides: TGTGCCAGCAGTTCGACCAACCCATACGAGCAGTACGTC.

In DNA form, the CDR3 reads TGCGCCAGCAGCCAAGATCGGGGGCCGGGTAATGAAAAACTGTTTTTT. Translating it yields CASSQDRGPGNEKLFF. This rearrangement joins TRBV4-3 to TRBJ1-4; perhaps TRBD1 as D (6 bases). This CDR3 region has 16 residues. V lost 0 bases and J lost 4, with 12 bases in between. CDR1 and CDR2 from the germline V gene are LGHNA and YSLEER.

This clonotype was found a few times. This sequence joins TRBV6-5 and TRBJ2-2, with a possible D match to TRBD1 (5 bases). Germline CDR1 MNHEY, CDR2 SVGAGI. The CDR3 contains 15 residues. Between the trimmed V and J ends, which lost 1 base and 9 bases, there was a span of 15 bases. CDR3 coding DNA: TGTGCCAGCAGTTACTTTGGCAGACCAGGGCGGGAGCTGTTTTTT. Translated, it gives CASSYFGRPGRELFF.

The sample holds a few counts of this clonotype. This rearrangement joins TRBV4-2 to TRBJ1-4; D is ambiguous. The V gene lost 6 bases and the J gene lost 2 bases, with 4 bases spanning the gap. This CDR3 is 12 amino acids long. CDR1 and CDR2 (germline): LGHNA, YNFKEQ. The CDR3 is CASSRTNEKLFF. The CDR3 nucleotides are TGTGCCAGCAGTAGGACTAATGAAAAACTGTTTTTT.

This clonotype was detected many times. The chain uses TRBV5-1 and TRBJ2-1; D gene uncertain. The germline gives CDR1 SGHRS, CDR2 YFSETQ. The CDR3 consists of 14 residues. V lost 1 base and J lost 4, with 9 bases in between. CDR3 sequence (DNA): TGCGCCAGCAGCTTGTCCGGAAATTACAATGAGCAGTTCTTC. Its translation is CASSLSGNYNEQFF.

This clonotype was seen a few times. The rearrangement links TRBV12-3 or TRBV12-4 to TRBJ2-7; 9 nucleotides agree with TRBD2. CDR3 size: 13 residues. The junction had 1 base not matched to a gene; V was cut back by 4 bases and J by 3 bases. The CDR3 loop reads CASSSSGDYEQYF. In DNA form, the CDR3 reads TGTGCCAGCAGTTCTAGCGGGGACTACGAGCAGTACTTC.

This clonotype was picked up many times. The gene calls are TRBV7-2 and TRBJ1-6; D is unresolved. The CDR3 runs 14 residues. V was cut by 3 bases and J by 5 bases, with 8 bases left in between. CDR1 and CDR2 (germline): SGHTA, FQGNSA. CDR3 sequence (DNA): TGTGCCAGCAGCTTTCGGAGGGATAATTCACCCCTCCACTTT. Translating it yields CASSFRRDNSPLHF.

The genes are TRBV10-3 and TRBJ1-4; no reliable D call. Germline assignment: CDR1 ENHRY and CDR2 SYGVKD. Trimming took off 6 bases at V and 8 bases at J, with 13 bases between the two ends. The CDR3 has 13 residues. CDR3 in DNA: TGTGCCATCAGCGACCTAAATTCCGAAAAACTGTTTTTT. Its protein is CAISDLNSEKLFF.

This sequence joins TRBV28 and TRBJ1-4; D gene ambiguous. The CDR3 has 15 residues. Trimming shortened V by 4 bases and J by 5 bases, and 14 bases separated the two germline ends. From germline, CDR1 is MDHEN and CDR2 SYDVKM. The CDR3 loop is CASSSPRLINEKLFF. Written as DNA, the CDR3 is TGTGCCAGCAGTTCTCCCCGCTTAATCAATGAAAAACTGTTTTTT.

This clonotype has only one observation. The V and J genes are TRBV2 and TRBJ2-6; unclear D gene. The CDR3 has 15 amino acids. Germline V gene sequence: CDR1 SNHLY, CDR2 FYNNEI. The ends were cut back, 5 bases at V and 0 bases at J, with 8 bases in the middle. In nucleotides, the CDR3 is TGTGCCAGCAGTCCTCCCCGCTCTGGGGCCAACGTCCTGACTTTC. Its translation: CASSPPRSGANVLTF.

V usage is TRBV20-1 and J usage is TRBJ2-1, with D unclear. Between the trimmed V and J ends, which lost 6 bases and 5 bases, there was a span of 17 bases. The CDR3 is made up of 14 amino acids. Germline loops: CDR1 DFQATT, CDR2 SNEGSKA (reference sequence). In DNA form, the CDR3 reads TGCAGTGCCCCCGACGCCGGGCCGCACAATGAGCAGTTCTTC. This codes for CSAPDAGPHNEQFF.

This chain joins TRBV15 and TRBJ2-3; D unresolved. The CDR3 contains 14 residues. CDR1 and CDR2 from the germline V gene are LNHNV and YYDKDF (reference sequence). V was trimmed by 11 bases and J by 2 bases, leaving 17 bases between them. The CDR3: CAAWCSIPTDTQYF. Here the CDR3 DNA reads TGTGCCGCCTGGTGCTCTATCCCCACAGATACGCAGTATTTT. The full variable domain, completed using reference TRBV15 and TRBJ2-3, is DAMVIQNPRYQVTQFGKPVTLSCSQTLNHNVMYWYQQKSSQAPKLLFHYYDKDFNNEADTPDNFQSRRPNTSFCFLDIRSPGLGDTAMYLCAAWCSIPTDTQYFGPGTRLTVL.

There are a few counts of this clonotype. The chain has TRBV29-1 and TRBJ1-2; the match to TRBD1 covers 8 bases. The CDR3 is 13 residues long. Germline V gene data show CDR1 as SQVTM and CDR2 as ANQGSEA. With V trimmed by 5 bases and J by 10 bases, 12 bases remained unmatched. The CDR3 spells CSVQNRRTGNYTF. The CDR3 DNA sequence: TGCAGCGTTCAGAACCGGCGGACAGGGAACTACACCTTC.

This clonotype has ten or more counts. The rearrangement uses TRBV7-3 and TRBJ1-2, with TRBD1 matching over 9 bases. The CDR3 sequence is 13 residues long. J was trimmed by 8 bases and V by 4 bases; bases with no gene match: 5. Germline V gene lookup returns CDR1 SGHTA and CDR2 FQGTGA. The CDR3 DNA reads as TGTGCCAGCAGCTCGGACAGGGGCTACGGCTACACCTTC. Its translation: CASSSDRGYGYTF.

The chain is built from TRBV12-3 or TRBV12-4 and TRBJ2-1; TRBD1 matches at 9 bases. Trimming took 6 bases from V and 5 from J; bases not matched to a gene: 11. This CDR3 comprises 16 residues. Here the CDR3 DNA reads TGTGCCAGCAGCGCAACCGGGACAGGGCATCACAATGAGCAGTTCTTC. The encoded protein is CASSATGTGHHNEQFF.

The chain employs TRBV6-2 or TRBV6-3 and TRBJ1-5, with TRBD1 identical over 9 bases. The CDR3 is made up of 14 amino acids. Germline V CDR1 and CDR2: MNHEY, SVGEGT. V was clipped by 6 bases and J by 6 bases; unmatched bases: 6. CDR3 sequence reads: CASRLQGAGQPQHF. The CDR3 DNA is TGTGCCAGCAGGCTACAGGGGGCAGGTCAGCCCCAGCATTTT.

This clonotype has just a few counts. The V gene is TRBV18, the J gene TRBJ2-2; perhaps TRBD1 as D (6 bases). The CDR3 consists of 17 residues. CDR1 KGHSH and CDR2 LQKENI come from the germline V gene. With 2 bases removed from V and 0 bases from J, the gap between germline ends came to 13 bases. CDR3 protein: CASSPSGQGTNTGELFF. Here the CDR3 DNA reads TGTGCCAGCTCACCATCAGGGCAGGGGACGAACACCGGGGAGCTGTTTTTT. Looking up the rest from reference TRBV18 and TRBJ2-2 gives the full variable domain: NAGVMQNPRHLVRRRGQEARLRCSPMKGHSHVYWYRQLPEEGLKFMVYLQKENIIDESGMPKERFSAEFPKEGPSILRIQQVVRGDSAAYFCASSPSGQGTNTGELFFGEGSRLTVL.

The chain recombines TRBV4-2 with TRBJ2-7; a possible D gene is TRBD1 (6 bases). The CDR3 loop spans 14 amino acids. Trimming pared 0 bases from V and 2 bases from J, leaving 8 bases between. Germline CDR1 reads LGHNA; CDR2 reads YNFKEQ. The DNA for the CDR3 is TGTGCCAGCAGCCAAGACAGGGGACCCTACGAGCAGTACGTC. Protein product: CASSQDRGPYEQYV.

This sequence joins TRBV12-5 and TRBJ2-7; D possibly corresponds to TRBD1 (6 bases). Trimming removed 0 bases at V and 2 bases at J, with 14 bases between. The CDR3 covers 16 residues. Looked up from germline, CDR1 is LGHNT and CDR2 is FRNRAP. The CDR3 DNA follows: TGTGCTAGTGGTTTGGTAGCTACAGGGCCAGCCTACGAGCAGTACTTC. Its protein product is CASGLVATGPAYEQYF.

The table lists this clonotype with a few counts. This sequence joins TRBV4-3 and TRBJ1-6; D gene unclear. Germline CDR1 and CDR2: LGHNA and YSLEER. This CDR3 has 16 residues. Trimming pared 0 bases from V and 5 bases from J, leaving 11 bases between. The CDR3 nucleotides read TGCGCCAGCAGCCAAGATCGGACGTACCATAATTCACCCCTCCACTTT. Amino acids: CASSQDRTYHNSPLHF.

J is TRBJ1-3 and V is TRBV5-1; maybe TRBD1 (5 bases). The V end was cut by 4 bases, the J end by 4 bases, with 18 bases between. Germline-derived CDR1 and CDR2 are SGHRS and YFSETQ. The CDR3 loop spans 16 amino acids. CDR3 loop: CASSPTGLTSGNTIYF. CDR3 DNA: TGCGCCAGCAGCCCCACAGGTCTCACATCCGGAAACACCATATATTTT.

This rearrangement joins TRBV2 to TRBJ1-5; D not certain. V gave up 6 bases and J gave up 3 bases, with 9 bases separating them. Germline V gives CDR1 SNHLY, CDR2 FYNNEI. The CDR3 totals 13 residues. The CDR3 DNA is TGTGCCAGCAGATACGGGGACAATCAGCCCCAGCATTTT. Translation gives CASRYGDNQPQHF.

This clonotype was counted a few times. This chain joins TRBV18 and TRBJ2-3; perhaps D is TRBD1 or TRBD2 (5 bases each). CDR1 and CDR2 from the germline V gene are KGHSH and LQKENI. Trimming stripped 0 bases from V and 1 base from J, with 14 bases between. The CDR3 consists of 17 residues. CDR3 DNA sequence: TGTGCCAGCTCACCACCTGACAGAGGGAAGGGCACAGATACGCAGTATTTT. Its protein product is CASSPPDRGKGTDTQYF.

This clonotype has a handful of counts. The rearrangement uses TRBV4-1 and TRBJ2-3; D unresolved. The CDR3 is made up of 13 amino acids. The V gene's germline CDR1 is MGHRA and CDR2 YSYEKL. Trimming took 1 base from V and 10 from J, leaving 12 bases between them. The CDR3 loop is CASSQVPGGAQYF. In nucleotides, the CDR3 is TGCGCCAGCAGCCAAGTGCCCGGTGGTGCGCAGTATTTT.

This clonotype was picked up many times. The chain links TRBV5-1 to TRBJ2-1, with 9 bases identical to TRBD2. Germline V CDR1 and CDR2: SGHRS, YFSETQ. This CDR3 comprises 15 residues. Germline trimming cut 4 bases from V and 9 bases from J; bases unmatched to any gene: 11. The CDR3 DNA follows: TGCGCCAGCAGCCGGGACCTAGCGGGGTCCTTTGAGCAGTTCTTC. Translated: CASSRDLAGSFEQFF.

The rearrangement links TRBV3-1 to TRBJ2-5; 10 bases map to TRBD2. Germline lookup yields CDR1 LGHDT and CDR2 YNNKEL (reference sequence). After removal of 3 bases from V and 5 bases from J, the junction contained 12 bases not matched to a gene. The CDR3 spans 17 residues. The CDR3 here is CASSQGPSGGARETQYF. CDR3 DNA: TGTGCCAGCAGCCAGGGACCCAGCGGGGGGGCCAGGGAGACCCAGTACTTC.

This clonotype came up many times. The V gene is TRBV6-1, the J gene TRBJ2-7, with unresolved D. Trimming took 2 bases from V and 3 from J, leaving 8 bases between them. This CDR3 comprises 13 residues. Germline V gives CDR1 MNHNS, CDR2 SASEGT. CDR3 in DNA: TGTGCCAGCAGTGAATTTGACGGCTACGAGCAGTACGTC. This encodes CASSEFDGYEQYV.

In its sample, this clonotype was seen a few times. The V and J genes are TRBV12-3 or TRBV12-4 and TRBJ1-6; D remains unclear. V shed 2 bases and J shed 6 bases, with 8 bases lying between them. The CDR3 is 14 amino acids. CDR3 in amino acids: CASSLRRINSPLHF. The CDR3 DNA reads TGTGCCAGCAGTTTAAGGCGGATTAATTCACCCCTCCACTTT.